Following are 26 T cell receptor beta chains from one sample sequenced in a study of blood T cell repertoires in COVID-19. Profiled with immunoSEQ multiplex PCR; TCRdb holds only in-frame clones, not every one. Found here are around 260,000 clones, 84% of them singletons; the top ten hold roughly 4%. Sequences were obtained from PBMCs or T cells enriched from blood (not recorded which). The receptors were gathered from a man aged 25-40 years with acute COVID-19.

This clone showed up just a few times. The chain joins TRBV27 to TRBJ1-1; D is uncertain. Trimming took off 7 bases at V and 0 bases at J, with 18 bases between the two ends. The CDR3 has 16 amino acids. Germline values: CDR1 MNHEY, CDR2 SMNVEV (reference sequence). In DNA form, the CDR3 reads TGTGCCAGCAATATGGAGCAGACTGTAATGAACACTGAAGCTTTCTTT. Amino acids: CASNMEQTVMNTEAFF.

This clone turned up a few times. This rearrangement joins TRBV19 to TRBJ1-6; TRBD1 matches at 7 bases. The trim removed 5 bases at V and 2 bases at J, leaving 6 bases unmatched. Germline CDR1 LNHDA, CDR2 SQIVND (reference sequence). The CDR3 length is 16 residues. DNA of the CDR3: TGTGCCAGTAGTCGGGACAGAAGCCCCTATAATTCACCCCTCCACTTT. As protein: CASSRDRSPYNSPLHF.

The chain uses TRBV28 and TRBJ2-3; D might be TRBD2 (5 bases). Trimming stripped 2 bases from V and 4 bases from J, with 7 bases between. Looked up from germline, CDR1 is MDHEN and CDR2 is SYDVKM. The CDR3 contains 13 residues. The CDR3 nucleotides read TGTGCCAGCAGTTTACGTAGCGCAGATACGCAGTATTTT. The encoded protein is CASSLRSADTQYF.

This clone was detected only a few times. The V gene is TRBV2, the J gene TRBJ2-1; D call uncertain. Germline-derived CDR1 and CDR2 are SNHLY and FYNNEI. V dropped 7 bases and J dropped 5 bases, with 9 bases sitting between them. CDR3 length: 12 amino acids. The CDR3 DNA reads TGTGCCAGCACCCCTTTTAACAATGAGCAGTTCTTC. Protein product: CASTPFNNEQFF.

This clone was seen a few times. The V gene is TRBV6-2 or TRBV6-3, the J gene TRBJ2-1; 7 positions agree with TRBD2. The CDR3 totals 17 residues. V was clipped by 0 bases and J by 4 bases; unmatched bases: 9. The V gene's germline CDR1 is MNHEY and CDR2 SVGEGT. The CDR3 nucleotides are TGTGCCAGCAGTTACTCGATATCTAGCGGCCTGTACAATGAGCAGTTCTTC. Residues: CASSYSISSGLYNEQFF.

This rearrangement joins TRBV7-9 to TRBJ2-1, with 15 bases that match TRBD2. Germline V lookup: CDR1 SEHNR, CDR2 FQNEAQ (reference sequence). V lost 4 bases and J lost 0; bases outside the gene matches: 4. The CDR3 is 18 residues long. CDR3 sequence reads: CASSYGTSGGSSYNEQFF. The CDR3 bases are TGTGCCAGCAGCTATGGGACTAGCGGGGGGAGCTCCTACAATGAGCAGTTCTTC.

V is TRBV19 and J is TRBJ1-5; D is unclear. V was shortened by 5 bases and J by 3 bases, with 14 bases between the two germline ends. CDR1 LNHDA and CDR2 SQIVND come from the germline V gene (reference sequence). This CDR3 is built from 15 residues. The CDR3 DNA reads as TGTGCCAGTAGTGCGCCAACCCTCCCCAATCAGCCCCAGCATTTT. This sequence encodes CASSAPTLPNQPQHF.

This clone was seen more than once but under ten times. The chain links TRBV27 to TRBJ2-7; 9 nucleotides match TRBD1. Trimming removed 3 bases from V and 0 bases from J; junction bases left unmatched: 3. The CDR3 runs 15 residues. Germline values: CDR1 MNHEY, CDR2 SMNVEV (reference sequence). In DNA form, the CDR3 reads TGTGCCAGCAGTTTCACAGGGGGCAGCTCCTACGAGCAGTACGTC. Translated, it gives CASSFTGGSSYEQYV.

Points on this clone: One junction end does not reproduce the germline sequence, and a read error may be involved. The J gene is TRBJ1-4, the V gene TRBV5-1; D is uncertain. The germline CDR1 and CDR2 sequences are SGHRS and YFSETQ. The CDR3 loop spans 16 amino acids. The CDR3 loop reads CASSLELAGDNEKLFF. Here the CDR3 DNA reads TGTGCCAGCAGCTTGGAGTTGGCGGGAGACAATGAAAAACTGTTTTTT.

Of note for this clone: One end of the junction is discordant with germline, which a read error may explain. The CDR3 nucleotides read TGTGCCAGCAGCTTTGGGCCCCTTAGCAATCAGCCCCAGCATTTT. It specifies CASSFGPLSNQPQHF. The chain couples TRBV5-1 to TRBJ1-5, with no clear D. The CDR3 consists of 15 residues. CDR1 is SGHRS, CDR2 YFSETQ, per germline.

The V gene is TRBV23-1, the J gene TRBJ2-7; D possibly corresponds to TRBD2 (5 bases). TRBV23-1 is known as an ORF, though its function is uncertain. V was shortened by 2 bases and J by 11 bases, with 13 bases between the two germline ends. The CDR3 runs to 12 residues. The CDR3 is CASSQPRGPEYV. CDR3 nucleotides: TGCGCCAGCAGTCAACCCCGGGGTCCCGAGTACGTC.

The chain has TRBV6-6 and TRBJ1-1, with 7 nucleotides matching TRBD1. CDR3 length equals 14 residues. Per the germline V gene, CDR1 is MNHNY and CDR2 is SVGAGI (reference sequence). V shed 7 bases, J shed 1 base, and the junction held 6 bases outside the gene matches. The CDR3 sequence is CASNPDRANTEAFF. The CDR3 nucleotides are TGTGCCAGCAACCCAGACAGGGCGAACACTGAAGCTTTCTTT.

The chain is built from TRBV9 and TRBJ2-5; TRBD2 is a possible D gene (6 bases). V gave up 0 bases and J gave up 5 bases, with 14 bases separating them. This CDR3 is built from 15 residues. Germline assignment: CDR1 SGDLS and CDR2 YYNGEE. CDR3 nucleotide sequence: TGTGCCAGCAGCGTAGCTAGCGCTCTGGGGGAGACCCAGTACTTC. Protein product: CASSVASALGETQYF.

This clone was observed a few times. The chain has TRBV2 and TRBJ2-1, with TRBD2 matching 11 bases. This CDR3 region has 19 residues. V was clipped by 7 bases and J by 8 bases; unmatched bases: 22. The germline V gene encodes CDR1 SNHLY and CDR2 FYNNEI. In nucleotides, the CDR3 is TGTGCCAGCACCGCGAACTGGGGCCCTAGCGGGGGGCGACCCGATGAGCAGTTCTTC. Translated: CASTANWGPSGGRPDEQFF.

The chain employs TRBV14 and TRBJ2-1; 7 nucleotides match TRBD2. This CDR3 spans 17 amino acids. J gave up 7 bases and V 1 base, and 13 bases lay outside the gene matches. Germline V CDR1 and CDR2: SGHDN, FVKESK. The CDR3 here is CASSQGGGPAGENEQFF. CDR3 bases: TGTGCCAGCAGCCAAGGGGGCGGGCCCGCGGGGGAAAATGAGCAGTTCTTC.

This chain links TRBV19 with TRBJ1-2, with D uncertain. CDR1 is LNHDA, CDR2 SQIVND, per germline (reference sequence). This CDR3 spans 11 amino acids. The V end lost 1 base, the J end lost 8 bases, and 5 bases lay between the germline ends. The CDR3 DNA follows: TGTGCCAGTAGTATAGGGAGCGGCTACACCTTC. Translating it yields CASSIGSGYTF.

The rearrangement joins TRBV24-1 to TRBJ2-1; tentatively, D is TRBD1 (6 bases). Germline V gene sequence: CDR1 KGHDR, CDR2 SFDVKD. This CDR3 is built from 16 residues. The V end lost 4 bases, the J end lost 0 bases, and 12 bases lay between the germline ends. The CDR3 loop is CATSDLQGDSYNEQFF. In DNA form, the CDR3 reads TGTGCCACCAGTGACCTACAGGGTGACTCCTACAATGAGCAGTTCTTC.

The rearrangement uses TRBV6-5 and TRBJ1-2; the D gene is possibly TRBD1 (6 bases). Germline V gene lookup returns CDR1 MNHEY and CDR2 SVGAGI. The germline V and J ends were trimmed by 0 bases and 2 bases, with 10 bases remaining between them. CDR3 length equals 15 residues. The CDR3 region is CASSYSGHFNYGYTF. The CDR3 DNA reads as TGTGCCAGCAGTTACTCGGGACACTTCAACTATGGCTACACCTTC.

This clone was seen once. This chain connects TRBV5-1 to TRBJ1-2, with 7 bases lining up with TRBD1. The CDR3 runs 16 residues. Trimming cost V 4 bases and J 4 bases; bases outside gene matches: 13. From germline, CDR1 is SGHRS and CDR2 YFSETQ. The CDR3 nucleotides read TGCGCCAGCAGCCCCGCAGGACAGGTGGAGGGCTATGGCTACACCTTC. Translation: CASSPAGQVEGYGYTF.

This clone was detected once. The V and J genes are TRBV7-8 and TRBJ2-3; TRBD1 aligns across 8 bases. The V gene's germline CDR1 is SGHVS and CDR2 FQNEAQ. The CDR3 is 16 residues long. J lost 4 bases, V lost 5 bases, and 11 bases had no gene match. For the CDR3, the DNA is TGTGCCAGCAGCCCCAGCTGGACAGGGCTGGCAGATACGCAGTATTTT. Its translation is CASSPSWTGLADTQYF.

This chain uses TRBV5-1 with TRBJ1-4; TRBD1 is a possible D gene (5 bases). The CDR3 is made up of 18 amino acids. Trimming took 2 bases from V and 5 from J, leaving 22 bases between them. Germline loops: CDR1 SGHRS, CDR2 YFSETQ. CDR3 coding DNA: TGCGCCAGCAGCTTTGATACAGGCCCTAGGGTAGGGAATGAAAAACTGTTTTTT. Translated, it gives CASSFDTGPRVGNEKLFF.

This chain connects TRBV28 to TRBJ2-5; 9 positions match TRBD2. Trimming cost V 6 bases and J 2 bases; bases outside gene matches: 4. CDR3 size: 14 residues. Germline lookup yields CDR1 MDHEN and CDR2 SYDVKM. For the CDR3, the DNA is TGTGCCAGCAGGTTAGCGGGGGAGCAAGAGACCCAGTACTTC. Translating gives CASRLAGEQETQYF.

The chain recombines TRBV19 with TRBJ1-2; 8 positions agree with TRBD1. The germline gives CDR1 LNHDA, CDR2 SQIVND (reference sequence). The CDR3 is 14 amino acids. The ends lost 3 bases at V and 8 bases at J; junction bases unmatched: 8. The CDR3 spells CASSIPPRGHGYTF. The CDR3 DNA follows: TGTGCCAGTAGTATCCCCCCCAGGGGGCACGGCTACACCTTC.

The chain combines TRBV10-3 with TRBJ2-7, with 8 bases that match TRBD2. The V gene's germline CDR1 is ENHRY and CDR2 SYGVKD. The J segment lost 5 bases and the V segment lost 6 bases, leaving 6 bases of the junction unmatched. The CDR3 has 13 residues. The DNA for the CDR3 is TGTGCCATCAGCCCGGGACTAGGCAACGAGCAGTACGTC. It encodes CAISPGLGNEQYV.

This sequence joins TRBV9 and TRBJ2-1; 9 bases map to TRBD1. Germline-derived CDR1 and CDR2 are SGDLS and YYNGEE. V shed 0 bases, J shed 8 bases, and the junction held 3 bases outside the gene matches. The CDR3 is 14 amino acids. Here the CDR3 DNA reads TGTGCCAGCAGCGTAGGGGGACAGGGATATGAGCAGTTCTTC. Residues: CASSVGGQGYEQFF.

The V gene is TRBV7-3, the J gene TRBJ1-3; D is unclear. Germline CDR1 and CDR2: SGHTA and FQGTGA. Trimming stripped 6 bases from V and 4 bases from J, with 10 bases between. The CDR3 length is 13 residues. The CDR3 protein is CASSPPRGNTIYF. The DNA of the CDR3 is TGTGCCAGCAGTCCCCCCCGGGGAAACACCATATATTTT.